This TCR beta chain is from a study of shared T cell receptors in the human thymus. Clones were sequenced by immunoSEQ multiplex PCR, and TCRdb holds only the in-frame ones, with some missing. In the table there are hundreds of thousands of clones, around 87% of which are singletons. Germline loops: CDR1 LNHNV, CDR2 YYDKDF (reference sequence). The V end was cut by 1 base, the J end by 1 base, with 13 bases between. CDR3 size: 16 residues. The data also belong to a second study, concerning human thymus T cells. From that paper: From resections taken during corrective heart surgery, the thymus tissue was obtained. Thymic and blood repertoires showed apparently biased V and J gene usage.

The chain joins TRBV15 to TRBJ2-5; D gene unclear. The sequencing input was thymocytes. The source of this sequence is a boy under three years old with a congenital heart defect. The CDR3 DNA is TGTGCCACCAGCAGAGTTCCCTTCACAGTCCAAGAGACCCAGTACTTC. It codes for CATSRVPFTVQETQYF.